This TCR beta chain was retrieved from a study of T cells after yellow fever vaccination. Overall study results and limits: The bulk population could contribute abundant contaminating clonotypes to FACS-sorted repertoires.

Template switching by 5'RACE produced TCR cDNA, adding a universal primer site and UMIs. TCRdb itself ran the 5' RACE reads through MiXCR, one entry per CDR3 protein. The data contain 500,000 to 650,000 distinct CDR3 sequences, around an eighth of them seen just once; the ten biggest clones take up more than 12%. This clonotype was detected only a few times. Its antigen is undetermined. The V end lost 3 bases, the J end lost 6 bases, and 15 bases lay between the germline ends. Germline V CDR1 and CDR2: DFQATT, SNEGSKA (reference sequence). The CDR3 length is 13 residues. The sequenced sample was PBMCs, obtained on the day of the yellow fever booster vaccination. V and J are TRBV20-1 and TRBJ2-7; D is possibly TRBD2 (7 bases). This clonotype was sampled from a young man who received the YFV17D yellow fever vaccine. The CDR3 loop reads CSASRGGWGEQYF. CDR3 DNA: TGCAGTGCTAGCAGGGGAGGGTGGGGCGAGCAGTACTTC.